This T cell receptor (beta chain) was found in a study of breast tumors, draining lymph nodes, adjacent tissues. Axillary draining lymph nodes of breast cancer patients supplied the node samples. TCRdb analysed the multiplex PCR reads with MiXCR anew, one entry per CDR3 protein. The table includes over 200,000 distinct CDR3 sequences, less than 40% detected once. V was cut by 3 bases and J by 0 bases, with 10 bases left in between. Germline CDR1 is LNHNV and CDR2 is YYDKDF (reference sequence). The CDR3 loop spans 15 amino acids. This clonotype has only one observation. This chain uses TRBV15 with TRBJ2-3, with D possibly being TRBD1 or TRBD2 (5 bases each). This clonotype was sampled from a female donor with breast cancer. Some clones in this sample may be carry-over from other donors' samples. Sequenced: axillary lymph node tissue. CDR3 sequence (DNA): TGTGCCACCAGCAGGGTGGGGGTTAGCACAGATACGCAGTATTTT. This sequence encodes CATSRVGVSTDTQYF.